This T cell receptor (beta chain) was sequenced for a study of blood T cell repertoires in COVID-19. For the study at large: Researchers got acute and convalescent COVID-19 samples from the United States, Italy and Spain. From T cells, B-cell-depleted T cells, or PBMCs came the material, which was cDNA or gDNA.

TCRdb's copy holds only in-frame clones and misses some; the assay was immunoSEQ multiplex PCR. The repertoire holds about 150,000 clones, with about 88% as singletons. The CDR3 is 14 amino acids. The germline gives CDR1 LNHDA, CDR2 SQIVND (reference sequence). J was trimmed by 4 bases and V by 6 bases; bases with no gene match: 5. The V call is TRBV19, the J call TRBJ1-5, with 8 bases fitting TRBD1. Input material: peripheral blood. This TCR was sampled from a human donor with acute or convalescent COVID-19. The donor label of this sample is uncertain. This chain's CDR3 is CASSDDRGNQPQHF. In DNA form, the CDR3 reads TGTGCCAGTAGCGACGACAGGGGTAATCAGCCCCAGCATTTT.